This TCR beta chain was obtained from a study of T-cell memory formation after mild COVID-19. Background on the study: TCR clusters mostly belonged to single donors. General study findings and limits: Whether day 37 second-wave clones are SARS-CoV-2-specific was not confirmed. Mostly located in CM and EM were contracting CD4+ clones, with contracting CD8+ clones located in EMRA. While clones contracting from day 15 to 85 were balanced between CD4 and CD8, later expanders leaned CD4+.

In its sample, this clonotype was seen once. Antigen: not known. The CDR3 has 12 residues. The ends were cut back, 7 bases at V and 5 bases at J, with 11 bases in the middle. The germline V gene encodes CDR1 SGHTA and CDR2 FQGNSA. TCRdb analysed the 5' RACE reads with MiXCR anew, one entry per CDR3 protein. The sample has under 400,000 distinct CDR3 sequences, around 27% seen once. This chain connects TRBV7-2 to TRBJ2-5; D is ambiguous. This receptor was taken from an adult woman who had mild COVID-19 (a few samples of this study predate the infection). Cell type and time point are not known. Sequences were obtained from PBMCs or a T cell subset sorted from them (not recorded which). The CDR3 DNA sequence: TGTGCCAGCAACCCATACGGGGAGACCCAGTACTTC. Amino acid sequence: CASNPYGETQYF.